Each of the 17 T cell receptor beta chains below was sequenced from the same sample in a study of shared clonotypes between healthy human individuals. Clones were read by immunoSEQ multiplex PCR, and TCRdb kept only the in-frame ones, dropping some. The sample consists of some 2,000,000 clones, nearly 97% of them appearing once. The sequencing sample was made of naive CD4+ T cells sorted from blood. Subset noted: CD45RA+ positively selected. These receptors all come from a man between 18 and 29 years old in good health.

V gene TRBV30 combines with J gene TRBJ2-1, with a possible D match to TRBD2 (5 bases). Germline V gene data show CDR1 as GTSNPN and CDR2 as SVGIG (reference sequence). The CDR3 spans 13 residues. Deletions cut 5 bases from V and 5 bases from J, with 13 bases between. CDR3 sequence (DNA): TGTGCCTGGGGTTTCCCCGGGGACAATGAGCAGTTCTTC. This translates into CAWGFPGDNEQFF.

The chain uses TRBV10-3 and TRBJ2-3, with D perhaps matching TRBD2 (6 bases). CDR1 and CDR2 (germline): ENHRY, SYGVKD. The CDR3 has 15 residues. V was pared by 0 bases and J by 6 bases, with 13 bases between. In nucleotides, the CDR3 is TGTGCCATCAGTGAGTCGGGCCTAGCGAGGGATACGCAGTATTTT. It yields the protein CAISESGLARDTQYF.

The rearrangement uses TRBV5-6 and TRBJ2-4; 7 nucleotides align to TRBD2. CDR3 size: 15 residues. Germline CDR1 and CDR2: SGHDT and YYEEEE. V was pared by 5 bases and J by 3 bases, with 8 bases of the junction left unmatched. The CDR3 nucleotides read TGTGCCAGCAGTTCTGGACTAGTCGGCAAAAACATTCAGTACTTC. Protein sequence: CASSSGLVGKNIQYF. The full variable domain, completed using reference TRBV5-6 and TRBJ2-4, is DAGVTQSPTHLIKTRGQQVTLRCSPKSGHDTVSWYQQALGQGPQFIFQYYEEEERQRGNFPDRFSGHQFPNYSSELNVNALLLGDSALYLCASSSGLVGKNIQYFGAGTRLSVL.

The gene calls are TRBV27 and TRBJ2-2, with D possibly matching TRBD1 (7 bases). The CDR3 extends over 15 amino acids. Trimming removed 1 base at V and 6 bases at J, with 12 bases between. Germline V gene lookup returns CDR1 MNHEY and CDR2 SMNVEV (reference sequence). For the CDR3, the DNA is TGTGCCAGCAGTTTATGGAGGGGGCGGTCCGGGGAGCTGTTTTTT. Residues: CASSLWRGRSGELFF.

This clone occurred once. The same CDR3 is also encoded by other DNA sequences in this sample. J is TRBJ1-5 and V is TRBV6-1; no definite D call. Trimming removed 1 base at V and 2 bases at J, with 6 bases between. The CDR3 has 14 residues. Germline CDR1 and CDR2: MNHNS and SASEGT. The CDR3 is CASSEVWGNQPQHF. The DNA of the CDR3 is TGTGCCAGCAGTGAAGTTTGGGGCAATCAGCCCCAGCATTTT.

The gene calls are TRBV28 and TRBJ2-7; 8 bases align to TRBD1. After removal of 3 bases from V and 5 bases from J, the junction contained 15 bases not matched to a gene. CDR1 and CDR2 (germline): MDHEN, SYDVKM. The CDR3 has 17 residues. CDR3 in DNA: TGTGCCAGCAGTTTGCGAGGTCTTTGGACAGGGAGAGACGAGCAGTACTTC. It specifies CASSLRGLWTGRDEQYF.

This clone was detected a few times. The chain combines TRBV18 with TRBJ1-6, with TRBD1 as a possible D gene (6 bases). Germline values: CDR1 KGHSH, CDR2 LQKENI. V was trimmed by 2 bases and J by 9 bases, leaving 17 bases between them. This CDR3 contains 16 residues. DNA for the CDR3: TGTGCCAGCTCACCAAGTATCGGGGACATTAGTTCACCCCTCCACTTT. Its translation: CASSPSIGDISSPLHF. Based on the CDR3 plus reference TRBV18 and TRBJ1-6, the full variable domain is NAGVMQNPRHLVRRRGQEARLRCSPMKGHSHVYWYRQLPEEGLKFMVYLQKENIIDESGMPKERFSAEFPKEGPSILRIQQVVRGDSAAYFCASSPSIGDISSPLHFGNGTRLTVT.

This chain uses TRBV19 with TRBJ2-1; 9 bases are shared with TRBD2. Unmatched junction bases numbered 7, after V lost 6 bases and J lost 7 bases. CDR1 is LNHDA, CDR2 SQIVND, per germline (reference sequence). This CDR3 contains 14 residues. This CDR3 is CASRAGGYLNEQFF. CDR3 DNA sequence: TGTGCCAGTAGAGCGGGAGGCTATTTGAATGAGCAGTTCTTC.

The chain is built from TRBV30 and TRBJ1-1; D is undetermined. The CDR3 sequence is 11 residues long. Germline CDR1 is GTSNPN and CDR2 is SVGIG (reference sequence). Trimming took 2 bases from V and 5 from J, leaving 6 bases between them. In DNA, the CDR3 is TGTGCCTGGAGTTTTGGGACTGAAGCTTTCTTT. Protein product: CAWSFGTEAFF.

This sequence joins TRBV7-2 and TRBJ2-7, with D perhaps TRBD1 (6 bases). Per germline, CDR1 SGHTA and CDR2 FQGNSA. CDR3 length equals 15 residues. Trimming removed 4 bases from V and 0 bases from J, with 13 bases in between. The CDR3 sequence: CASSYTRGGSYEQYF. The CDR3 bases are TGTGCCAGCAGCTACACCAGGGGTGGCTCCTACGAGCAGTACTTC.

The genes are TRBV7-3 and TRBJ2-7, with D tentatively TRBD1 or TRBD2 (6 bases each). The V and J ends lost 2 bases and 6 bases respectively, with 17 bases between them. The CDR3 covers 15 residues. In germline, CDR1 is SGHTA, CDR2 FQGTGA. The CDR3 DNA reads TGTGCCAGCAGCTTAGTAGGGGGGCCGGTTGCCGAGCAGTACTTC. Encoded protein: CASSLVGGPVAEQYF.

On this clone itself: Other DNA sequences in this specimen translate into the identical CDR3. The gene calls are TRBV28 and TRBJ1-5, with D uncertain. CDR1 and CDR2 (germline): MDHEN, SYDVKM. The CDR3 is 12 residues long. Trimming shortened V by 3 bases and J by 4 bases, and 4 bases separated the two germline ends. The CDR3 region is CASSFGNQPQHF. DNA of the CDR3: TGTGCCAGCAGTTTTGGAAATCAGCCCCAGCATTTT. The complete variable domain, with remaining parts taken from reference TRBV28 and TRBJ1-5, reads DVKVTQSSRYLVKRTGEKVFLECVQDMDHENMFWYRQDPGLGLRLIYFSYDVKMKEKGDIPEGYSVSREKKERFSLILESASTNQTSMYLCASSFGNQPQHFGDGTRLSIL.

This rearrangement joins TRBV7-2 to TRBJ2-7, with 9 bases fitting TRBD2. The length of the CDR3 is 12 residues. After removal of 4 bases from V and 10 bases from J, the junction contained 5 bases not matched to a gene. In germline, CDR1 is SGHTA, CDR2 FQGNSA. CDR3 residues: CASSSGTSHQYF. CDR3 DNA sequence: TGTGCCAGCAGCTCCGGGACTAGCCACCAGTACTTC.

The chain combines TRBV10-3 with TRBJ2-3, with D possibly being TRBD2 (6 bases). V lost 0 bases, J lost 4 bases, and 14 bases lay in between. The CDR3 is 16 residues long. The germline CDR1 and CDR2 sequences are ENHRY and SYGVKD. The CDR3 sequence: CAISESRESGADTQYF. DNA of the CDR3: TGTGCCATCAGTGAGTCAAGGGAGTCGGGGGCAGATACGCAGTATTTT.

This sequence joins TRBV28 and TRBJ1-5; D is perhaps TRBD1 (5 bases). The germline CDR1 and CDR2 sequences are MDHEN and SYDVKM. The CDR3 consists of 14 residues. Trimming removed 1 base from V and 7 bases from J, with 11 bases in between. The CDR3 here is CASSLYSDRQPQHF. CDR3 coding DNA: TGTGCCAGCAGTTTATATTCCGACAGACAGCCCCAGCATTTT.

The chain carries TRBV11-2 and TRBJ2-7, with 7 bases matching TRBD1. Germline V gene sequence: CDR1 SGHAT, CDR2 FQNNGV. CDR3 length: 15 amino acids. V lost 8 bases and J lost 2; bases outside the gene matches: 12. This CDR3 reads CASGMTGYWTYEQYF. CDR3 DNA: TGTGCCAGCGGAATGACAGGGTATTGGACCTACGAGCAGTACTTC.

The chain carries TRBV6-6 and TRBJ1-1; possibly TRBD1 for D (5 bases). Between the trimmed V and J ends, which lost 2 bases and 4 bases, there was a span of 8 bases. The V gene's germline CDR1 is MNHNY and CDR2 SVGAGI (reference sequence). The CDR3 extends over 13 amino acids. The CDR3 nucleotides are TGTGCCAGCAGTTACAGGGGAGTCACTGAAGCTTTCTTT. Protein: CASSYRGVTEAFF.